A single sample is the source of the 15 T cell receptor beta chains below, sequenced in a study of blood T cell repertoires in COVID-19. The table came from immunoSEQ multiplex PCR; TCRdb's copy has only in-frame clones and leaves some out. This table has 280,000 or so clones, 90% appearing once. Sequenced: PBMCs or T cells enriched from blood (not recorded which). The source is a woman between 18 and 29 years old with acute COVID-19.

This sequence joins TRBV30 and TRBJ2-7; TRBD1 matches 7 bases. J lost 6 bases, V lost 3 bases, and 5 bases had no gene match. Per the germline V gene, CDR1 is GTSNPN and CDR2 is SVGIG (reference sequence). CDR3 length equals 12 residues. The CDR3 region is CAWRTGVIEQYF. For the CDR3, the DNA is TGTGCCTGGAGAACAGGGGTGATCGAGCAGTACTTC.

The chain couples TRBV28 to TRBJ2-3; TRBD2 might be the D (6 bases). The CDR3 is 14 amino acids. CDR1 and CDR2 (germline): MDHEN, SYDVKM. V was clipped by 2 bases and J by 4 bases, with 10 bases between them. Written as DNA, the CDR3 is TGTGCCAGCAGTTTAATCTCGGGGGCAGATACGCAGTATTTT. Translated, it gives CASSLISGADTQYF.

The genes are TRBV4-1 and TRBJ2-5; possible D gene TRBD1, 5 bases. Germline V CDR1 and CDR2: MGHRA, YSYEKL. Trimming pared 2 bases from V and 5 bases from J, leaving 9 bases between. This CDR3 region has 13 residues. The CDR3 protein is CASSQRGTETQYF. The CDR3 DNA sequence: TGCGCCAGCAGCCAAAGGGGAACTGAGACCCAGTACTTC.

The chain has TRBV4-1 and TRBJ2-1, with unresolved D. This CDR3 has 16 amino acids. Germline values: CDR1 MGHRA, CDR2 YSYEKL. The V gene lost 1 base and the J gene lost 0 bases, with 10 bases spanning the gap. The CDR3 nucleotides are TGCGCCAGCAGCCAAGCCCAACAGAGCTCCTACAATGAGCAGTTCTTC. Translation gives CASSQAQQSSYNEQFF.

The chain carries TRBV7-9 and TRBJ2-7, with 7 nucleotides matching TRBD2. Germline lookup yields CDR1 SEHNR and CDR2 FQNEAQ (reference sequence). With 8 bases clipped from V and 3 bases from J, the junction kept 7 bases outside the gene matches. The CDR3 runs 13 residues. CDR3 sequence (DNA): TGTGCCAGCGCCAGGGACTATTTCTACGAGCAGTACTTC. Translating it yields CASARDYFYEQYF.

The V gene is TRBV28, the J gene TRBJ2-3; 15 bases match TRBD2. In germline, CDR1 is MDHEN, CDR2 SYDVKM. V shed 8 bases, J shed 6 bases, and the junction held 18 bases outside the gene matches. The CDR3 covers 19 residues. CDR3 nucleotide sequence: TGTGCCAGCTCAACCCGGACTAGCGGGAGGGCCAATCATCTTGATACGCAGTATTTT. This translates into CASSTRTSGRANHLDTQYF.

J is TRBJ2-1 and V is TRBV30; TRBD2 matches 7 bases. The CDR3 has 15 residues. J gave up 3 bases and V 2 bases, and 7 bases lay outside the gene matches. Germline V CDR1 and CDR2: GTSNPN, SVGIG (reference sequence). CDR3 region: CAWSSGATVYNEQFF. DNA of the CDR3: TGTGCCTGGAGTAGCGGGGCTACCGTCTACAATGAGCAGTTCTTC.

The chain joins TRBV5-4 to TRBJ1-4; D is unresolved. Looked up from germline, CDR1 is SGHNT and CDR2 is YYREEE (reference sequence). V lost 0 bases and J 6 bases, leaving 12 bases between the germline ends. This CDR3 is 15 amino acids long. Written as DNA, the CDR3 is TGTGCCAGCAGCTTGGCCCTGGGAGAAGATGAAAAACTGTTTTTT. It specifies CASSLALGEDEKLFF.

This sequence joins TRBV18 and TRBJ2-6; 7 positions agree with TRBD1. Trimming cost V 1 base and J 0 bases; bases outside gene matches: 3. The germline CDR1 and CDR2 sequences are KGHSH and LQKENI. There are 17 residues in the CDR3. CDR3 coding DNA: TGTGCCAGCTCACCACTTACAGGGGTCTCTGGGGCCAACGTCCTGACTTTC. This encodes CASSPLTGVSGANVLTF.

The gene calls are TRBV6-2 or TRBV6-3 and TRBJ2-7, with a tentative D call TRBD1 (7 bases). The CDR3 consists of 17 residues. Germline V gene sequence: CDR1 MNHEY, CDR2 SVGEGT. V dropped 5 bases and J dropped 2 bases, with 22 bases sitting between them. The CDR3 region is CASSPLDGGTVPYEQYF. The CDR3 DNA reads as TGTGCCAGCAGTCCGCTGGATGGGGGGACAGTTCCCTACGAGCAGTACTTC.

Comments on this clone: One end of the junction varies from germline; a read error may be responsible. The V gene is TRBV7-7, the J gene TRBJ2-1; possible D gene TRBD1, 7 bases. CDR1 and CDR2 from the germline V gene are SSHAT and FNYEAQ (reference sequence). This CDR3 is built from 15 residues. The chain's CDR3 is CASSLGGTVNNEQFF. CDR3 DNA sequence: TGTGCTAGCAGCTTAGGGGGGACAGTAAACAATGAGCAGTTCTTC.

The chain employs TRBV27 and TRBJ2-3; no clear D gene. V lost 5 bases, J lost 0 bases, and 3 bases lay in between. The length of the CDR3 is 12 residues. Looked up from germline, CDR1 is MNHEY and CDR2 is SMNVEV (reference sequence). Here the CDR3 reads CASSQSTDTQYF. CDR3 bases: TGTGCCAGCAGTCAGAGCACAGATACGCAGTATTTT.

In its sample, this clone was seen once. The chain joins TRBV12-3 or TRBV12-4 to TRBJ2-7; tentatively, D is TRBD2 (5 bases). V lost 8 bases and J 4 bases, leaving 6 bases between the germline ends. The CDR3 has 10 residues. This CDR3 reads CASRTYEQYF. DNA for the CDR3: TGTGCCAGCCGGACTTACGAGCAGTACTTC.

V usage is TRBV7-2 and J usage is TRBJ2-7; 14 positions agree with TRBD2. The CDR3 covers 18 residues. The V gene's germline CDR1 is SGHTA and CDR2 FQGNSA. The V gene end was trimmed by 1 base and the J gene end by 4 bases; junction bases not matched to a gene: 9. As DNA, the CDR3 is TGTGCCAGCAGCTTAGTAGCCGGGACTAGCGGGAGACCGTACGAGCAGTACTTC. Its protein is CASSLVAGTSGRPYEQYF.

The CDR3 loop reads CASSEDRADGYTF. DNA of the CDR3: TGTGCCAGCAGTGAGGACAGGGCGGATGGCTACACCTTC. The chain carries TRBV25-1 and TRBJ1-2, with 8 nucleotides matching TRBD1. Trimming removed 3 bases from V and 6 bases from J; junction bases left unmatched: 3. Germline V gives CDR1 MGHDK, CDR2 SYGVNS. The CDR3 sequence is 13 residues long.